This entry lists 2 T cell receptor beta chains sequenced from one sample in a study of blood T cell repertoires in COVID-19. Using immunoSEQ multiplex PCR, the repertoire was profiled, and TCRdb retains in-frame clones only, with some absent. The table has over 200,000 clones, about nine tenths seen once. The sample was peripheral blood. The receptors derive from a man aged 25-45 years who had recovered from COVID-19.

This chain links TRBV19 with TRBJ1-3; 7 bases match TRBD1. The junction had 7 bases not matched to a gene; V was cut back by 10 bases and J by 4 bases. This CDR3 is built from 13 residues. Germline V gene data show CDR1 as LNHDA and CDR2 as SQIVND (reference sequence). This chain's CDR3 is CATSTGFGNTIYF. CDR3 nucleotide sequence: TGTGCCACCTCGACAGGGTTCGGAAACACCATATATTTT.

The DNA for the CDR3 is TGTGCCAGCAGCGCGAGGACAGCAACTAGCAATCAGCCCCAGCATTTT. Protein sequence: CASSARTATSNQPQHF. The chain employs TRBV27 and TRBJ1-5; D is possibly TRBD1 (6 bases). Trimming pared 6 bases from V and 0 bases from J, leaving 15 bases between. Germline CDR1 and CDR2: MNHEY and SMNVEV (reference sequence). The CDR3 length is 16 residues.